Listed below are T cell receptor beta chains from one sample, sequenced in a study of blood T cell repertoires in COVID-19. The data were produced by immunoSEQ multiplex PCR, yet TCRdb's version contains in-frame clones alone and is incomplete. The sample carries over 250,000 clones, around 86% recorded once. Sequencing was carried out using peripheral blood. Source of these receptors: a man in his fifties or sixties with acute or convalescent COVID-19. Both conserved end residues are part of each CDR3. The D gene is left open where the match is weak. The size field is filled for only some rows; it gives once, few, many or a size class.

TRBD2	TRBJ2-1	TRBV12-3/TRBV12-4	-	TGTGCCAGCAGTCAGACTAGCTTGGCTGAGCAGTTCTTC	CASSQTSLAEQFF
TRBD2	TRBJ2-5	TRBV4-1	-	TGCGCCAGCAGCCCCCCCGGGACTAGCGGAGAGACCCAGTACTTC	CASSPPGTSGETQYF
TRBD1	TRBJ2-7	TRBV19	-	TGTGCCAGTAGTAGGCCGGGACAGGGCTACGAGCAGTACTTC	CASSRPGQGYEQYF
-	TRBJ1-4	TRBV7-9	-	TGTGCCAGCAGCCAAGGGGCTAGTGGTGAAAAACTGTTTTTT	CASSQGASGEKLFF
TRBD1	TRBJ2-6	TRBV5-1	-	TGCGCCAGCAGCTTTATGACAGGGAGCTCTGGGGCCAACGTCCTGACTTTC	CASSFMTGSSGANVLTF
TRBD2	TRBJ2-3	TRBV5-1	-	TGCGCCAGCACCCATTTAGCGGGGGCGAGCACAGATACGCAGTATTTT	CASTHLAGASTDTQYF
-	TRBJ2-1	TRBV4-1	-	TGCGCCAGCAGCCAGGTCCGAGCGAGCGATGAGCAGTTCTTC	CASSQVRASDEQFF
TRBD2	TRBJ2-1	TRBV5-1	-	TGCGCCAGCAGCCTTACTAGCGATTACTACAATGAGCAGTTCTTC	CASSLTSDYYNEQFF
TRBD2	TRBJ2-3	TRBV4-2	-	TGTGCCAGCAGCCAAGTCGGGACTAGCGCTTCGGATACGCAGTATTTT	CASSQVGTSASDTQYF
TRBD1	TRBJ1-1	TRBV2	-	TGTGCCAGCAGCAAGACAGGGCGGGGCACTGAAGCTTTCTTT	CASSKTGRGTEAFF
-	TRBJ2-7	TRBV30	-	TGTGCCTGGAGTCGAGGACAGTCACCCTCCTACGAGCAGTACTTC	CAWSRGQSPSYEQYF
-	TRBJ1-6	TRBV7-2	-	TGTGCCAGCAGCTACACAGCCGTTTCACCCCTCCACTTT	CASSYTAVSPLHF
TRBD1	TRBJ2-3	TRBV10-1	-	TGCGCCAGCAGTGAGTCCAGGGGGCAAGATACGCAGTATTTT	CASSESRGQDTQYF
-	TRBJ1-5	TRBV29-1	-	TGCAGCGTTGCGGGGGTCGGTCAGCCCCAGCATTTT	CSVAGVGQPQHF
TRBD1	TRBJ1-6	TRBV7-9	-	TGTGCCAGCACCCAGGGACAGGATAATTCACCCCTCCACTTT	CASTQGQDNSPLHF
TRBD1	TRBJ1-4	TRBV12-3/TRBV12-4	-	TGTGCCAGCAGGGGACAGCGAAATGAAAAACTGTTTTTT	CASRGQRNEKLFF
-	TRBJ1-1	TRBV4-1	-	TGCGCCAGCAGCCCCCGCGGGGGCACTGAAGCTTTCTTT	CASSPRGGTEAFF
-	TRBJ2-7	TRBV7-3	-	TGTGCCAGCAGCTTGATGGGGGAGGACGAGCAGTACTTC	CASSLMGEDEQYF
-	TRBJ1-2	TRBV5-5	-	TGTGCCAGCAGCTTGGCCCGGGCGGGAGAACACACCTTC	CASSLARAGEHTF
-	TRBJ2-1	TRBV5-5	-	TGTGCCAGCAGCTCACTAGGGGGAAATGAGCAGTTCTTC	CASSSLGGNEQFF
-	TRBJ2-1	TRBV10-3	-	TGTGCCATCAGTACCGAGCCCCCAGGGGATGAGCAGTTCTTC	CAISTEPPGDEQFF
-	TRBJ2-7	TRBV6-1	once	TGTGCCAGCAGTGAATGGGGGCCGTACGAGCAGTACTTC	CASSEWGPYEQYF
TRBD1	TRBJ1-5	TRBV19	-	TGTGCCAGTAGGGAAACAGGGGGCGGCAATCAGCCCCAGCATTTT	CASRETGGGNQPQHF
TRBD2	TRBJ2-3	TRBV30	-	TGTGCCTGGAGCCCGGGACTAGCGGGGTTTGGAGATACGCAGTATTTT	CAWSPGLAGFGDTQYF
-	TRBJ1-1	TRBV3-1/TRBV3-2	-	TGTGCCAGCAGCCTCTCGGGGGGGGGTAACGCTGAAGCTTTCTTT	CASSLSGGGNAEAFF
TRBD2	TRBJ2-7	TRBV5-1	-	TGCGCCAGCAGCTTGGCCACTAGCGACTACGAGCAGTACTTC	CASSLATSDYEQYF
-	TRBJ2-7	TRBV19	-	TGTGCCAGTAGTATTTGGCAGGGAGGCTACGAGCAGTACTTC	CASSIWQGGYEQYF
TRBD1	TRBJ1-5	TRBV29-1	few	TGCAGCGCTGCGACAGGGGTCGATCAGCCCCAGCATTTT	CSAATGVDQPQHF
-	TRBJ1-6	TRBV6-6	-	TGTGCCAGCAGTTACTCGATGGGGGGGCCTCATTCACCCCTCCACTTT	CASSYSMGGPHSPLHF
-	TRBJ2-2	TRBV27	-	TGTGCCAGCGGCCCCTACAGGCTGAACACCGGGGAGCTGTTTTTT	CASGPYRLNTGELFF
-	TRBJ2-2	TRBV11-2	-	TGTGCCAGCAGCGGGGACACCCACACCGGGGAGCTGTTTTTT	CASSGDTHTGELFF
-	TRBJ2-7	TRBV19	-	TGTGCCAGTAGTAAGGACAGCTCCTACGAGCAGTACTTC	CASSKDSSYEQYF
TRBD2	TRBJ2-1	TRBV5-1	-	TGCGCCAGCAGCCTAGGACTAGCGGTGGATGAGCAGTTCTTC	CASSLGLAVDEQFF
-	TRBJ2-7	TRBV5-4	-	TGTGCCAGCAGCTTGGCAGCTGGACTATCCTACGAGCAGTACTTC	CASSLAAGLSYEQYF
-	TRBJ1-2	TRBV13	-	TGTGCCAGCAGCTTAGGCTACGGCAGGGGAAAGGATGGCTACACCTTC	CASSLGYGRGKDGYTF
-	TRBJ2-7	TRBV29-1	once	TGCAGCGTTGGGGTAGCCGGTGAGCAGTACTTC	CSVGVAGEQYF
TRBD1	TRBJ2-6	TRBV5-6	-	TGTGCCAGCAGCTTAGGGACAGAATCCTCTGGGGCCAACGTCCTGACTTTC	CASSLGTESSGANVLTF
-	TRBJ1-3	TRBV12-5	-	TGTGCTAGTGGTTTGGGTGGGGCCAGGGCAAACACCATATATTTT	CASGLGGARANTIYF